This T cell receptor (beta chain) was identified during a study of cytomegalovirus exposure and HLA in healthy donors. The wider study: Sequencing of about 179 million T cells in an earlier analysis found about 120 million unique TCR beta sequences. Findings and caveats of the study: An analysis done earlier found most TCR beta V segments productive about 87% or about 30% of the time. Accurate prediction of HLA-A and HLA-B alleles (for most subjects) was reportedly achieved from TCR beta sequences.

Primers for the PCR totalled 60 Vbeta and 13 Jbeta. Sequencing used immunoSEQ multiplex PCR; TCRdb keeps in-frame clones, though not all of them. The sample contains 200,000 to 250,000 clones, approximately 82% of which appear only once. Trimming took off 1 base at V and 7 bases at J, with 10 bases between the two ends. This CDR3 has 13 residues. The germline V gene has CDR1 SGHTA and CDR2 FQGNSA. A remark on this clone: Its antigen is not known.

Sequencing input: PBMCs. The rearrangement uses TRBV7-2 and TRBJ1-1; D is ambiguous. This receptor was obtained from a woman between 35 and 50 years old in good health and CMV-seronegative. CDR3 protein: CASSLVRDIEAFF. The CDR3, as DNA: TGTGCCAGCAGCTTAGTCCGTGACATTGAAGCTTTCTTT.